These 32 T cell receptor beta chains were all obtained from the same sample, sequenced in a study of T cells in Graves' hyperthyroidism and ophthalmopathy (dated by TCRdb to about 2019). The method was multiplex PCR. Sequencing relied on an Illumina HiSeq 2000. Amplification of TCR beta CDR3 regions was carried out from RNA transcripts. The TCR CDR3 was subjected to a first round of RT-PCR using the HTBI primer set and the Qiagen OneStep RT-PCR kit. TCRdb reran the public reads through fastp at Q25 and MiXCR, keeping productive beta chains. Rows with one shared CDR3 protein collapse into an entry with the most common genes and DNA. This sample gives approximately 520,000 distinct CDR3 sequences in total; roughly 24% of them show up just once. Approximately 10% of the sample goes to the ten largest clones. Sequencing used blood. These receptors all stem from a woman aged 25 to 39 with Graves' ophthalmopathy.

The chain combines TRBV12-5 with TRBJ2-5, with TRBD1 identical over 8 bases. This CDR3 is built from 16 residues. CDR1 and CDR2 (germline): LGHNT, FRNRAP. The J segment lost 3 bases and the V segment lost 6 bases, leaving 12 bases of the junction unmatched. Written as DNA, the CDR3 is TGTGCTAGTGGCCGGGGAGTGGGGACAGGAGAAGAGACCCAGTACTTC. This codes for CASGRGVGTGEETQYF.

In this sample, this clonotype turned up many times. This chain joins TRBV20-1 and TRBJ2-7; the D gene is possibly TRBD1 (5 bases). Germline V CDR1 and CDR2: DFQATT, SNEGSKA (reference sequence). V was trimmed by 6 bases and J by 0 bases, leaving 15 bases between them. The CDR3 covers 14 residues. The CDR3 region is CSAAALTVSYEQYF. In nucleotides, the CDR3 is TGCAGTGCAGCCGCCCTGACAGTCTCCTACGAGCAGTACTTC.

This clonotype has at least ten counts. This chain joins TRBV6-1 and TRBJ1-2, with D uncertain. Germline V gene sequence: CDR1 MNHNS, CDR2 SASEGT. The V gene lost 2 bases and the J gene lost 6 bases, with 13 bases spanning the gap. The CDR3 totals 14 residues. The CDR3 nucleotides read TGTGCCAGCAGTGAAAAGCTAGGGTTGGATGGCTACACCTTC. It encodes CASSEKLGLDGYTF.

The chain carries TRBV30 and TRBJ1-5, with 10 bases matching TRBD1. The length of the CDR3 is 13 residues. V was pared by 8 bases and J by 7 bases, with 8 bases of the junction left unmatched. From germline, CDR1 is GTSNPN and CDR2 SVGIG (reference sequence). The CDR3: CALGQGGGQPQHF. In nucleotides, the CDR3 is TGTGCCCTTGGACAGGGGGGTGGGCAGCCCCAGCATTTT. Filled out from reference TRBV30 and TRBJ1-5, the complete variable domain reads SQTIHQWPATLVQPVGSPLSLECTVEGTSNPNLYWYRQAAGRGLQLLFYSVGIGQISSEVPQNLSASRPQDRQFILSSKKLLLSDSGFYLCALGQGGGQPQHFGDGTRLSIL.

The table lists this clonotype with a few counts. The V and J genes are TRBV7-2 and TRBJ2-3, with D unresolved. CDR1 is SGHTA and CDR2 is FQGNSA in the germline V gene. Trimming left V 1 base short and J 0 bases short, with 14 bases between. The CDR3 is 17 amino acids. CDR3 DNA sequence: TGTGCCAGCAGCTTAGGGCCCGGGCCCCCCAGCACAGATACGCAGTATTTT. Translation gives CASSLGPGPPSTDTQYF.

This clonotype was seen at least ten times. The chain joins TRBV6-2 or TRBV6-3 to TRBJ2-1; TRBD2 is a possible D gene (6 bases). Deletions cut 7 bases from V and 1 base from J, with 14 bases between. Per the germline V gene, CDR1 is MNHEY and CDR2 is SVGEGT. This CDR3 has 15 amino acids. The CDR3 DNA reads TGTGCCAGCACCACGGGTGGGGGGTCCTACAATGAGCAGTTCTTC. Translating gives CASTTGGGSYNEQFF.

Ten or more counts support this clonotype. This rearrangement joins TRBV9 to TRBJ2-2; the match to TRBD1 covers 8 bases. The J segment lost 4 bases and the V segment lost 5 bases, leaving 4 bases of the junction unmatched. From germline, CDR1 is SGDLS and CDR2 YYNGEE. This CDR3 has 14 residues. The CDR3 DNA reads TGTGCCAGCAGACCGGGACAGGTCACCGGGGAGCTGTTTTTT. Its translation is CASRPGQVTGELFF.

The gene calls are TRBV6-5 and TRBJ1-1; a weak D match, TRBD1 (6 bases). The CDR3 has 15 amino acids. Germline CDR1 MNHEY, CDR2 SVGAGI. The V end lost 0 bases, the J end lost 1 base, and 9 bases lay between the germline ends. The CDR3 region is CASSYSQGRNTEAFF. The CDR3, as DNA: TGTGCCAGCAGTTACTCGCAGGGGAGGAACACTGAAGCTTTCTTT.

The sample holds a few counts of this clonotype. The genes are TRBV10-3 and TRBJ1-6, with TRBD1 as a possible D gene (6 bases). This CDR3 contains 16 residues. CDR1 and CDR2 (germline): ENHRY, SYGVKD. The germline V and J ends were trimmed by 10 bases and 1 base, with 17 bases remaining between them. The CDR3 DNA is TGTGCCAACCCACAGGGAGAGAGTTCCTATAATTCACCCCTCCACTTT. This encodes CANPQGESSYNSPLHF.

This clonotype has at least ten counts. The chain uses TRBV6-2 or TRBV6-3 and TRBJ2-7, with TRBD1 identical over 7 bases. V was pared by 0 bases and J by 2 bases, with 16 bases of the junction left unmatched. Germline CDR1 MNHEY, CDR2 SVGEGT. The CDR3 is made up of 19 amino acids. CDR3 nucleotide sequence: TGTGCCAGCAGTTACTCGGTCTCTCCGGCAGGGGGTAGGGCCTACGAGCAGTACTTC. Protein: CASSYSVSPAGGRAYEQYF.

The V and J genes are TRBV18 and TRBJ1-5, with TRBD1 matching 10 bases. Germline CDR1 reads KGHSH; CDR2 reads LQKENI. Germline trimming cut 4 bases from V and 6 bases from J; bases unmatched to any gene: 6. CDR3 length: 15 residues. This CDR3 reads CASSQTGGDGQPQHF. The CDR3 coding sequence is TGTGCCAGCTCACAGACAGGGGGCGACGGTCAGCCCCAGCATTTT.

This clonotype was detected once. The chain carries TRBV27 and TRBJ2-5; tentative D call: TRBD2 (5 bases). From germline, CDR1 is MNHEY and CDR2 SMNVEV (reference sequence). This CDR3 is 15 amino acids long. Trimming removed 5 bases at V and 7 bases at J, with 20 bases between. In DNA form, the CDR3 reads TGTGCCAGCAGTGCAGGAGCGGAGCGTCCAGTGACCCAGTACTTC. Its protein is CASSAGAERPVTQYF.

Comment on this clonotype: Given a much more abundant clone one base away, this may be a read error. As the CDR3 is not closed by the conserved phenylalanine or tryptophan, this likely results from a read error. The chain employs TRBV5-1 and TRBJ1-3; D is unresolved. The ends were cut back, 4 bases at V and 4 bases at J, with 6 bases in the middle. CDR3 length: 12 residues. CDR1 and CDR2 (germline): SGHRS, YFSETQ. CDR3 sequence reads: CASSTDGNTIYV. CDR3 nucleotide sequence: TGCGCCAGCAGCACAGACGGAAACACCATATATGTT.

This clonotype was detected ten times or more. This sequence joins TRBV20-1 and TRBJ2-7; unclear D gene. The ends were cut back, 6 bases at V and 4 bases at J, with 16 bases in the middle. Germline V gene lookup returns CDR1 DFQATT and CDR2 SNEGSKA (reference sequence). The CDR3 runs to 13 residues. CDR3 region: CSAALSVTYEQYF. DNA of the CDR3: TGCAGTGCCGCATTGTCTGTGACGTACGAGCAGTACTTC.

The chain recombines TRBV2 with TRBJ1-2; D call uncertain. Trimming pared 10 bases from V and 2 bases from J, leaving 14 bases between. Germline V gene lookup returns CDR1 SNHLY and CDR2 FYNNEI. The CDR3 is made up of 13 amino acids. DNA for the CDR3: TGTGCCATAGGTGGGCAAATCAACTATGGCTACACCTTC. It translates to CAIGGQINYGYTF.

This clonotype showed up many times. The chain combines TRBV20-1 with TRBJ1-1; TRBD1 matches at 9 bases. V lost 6 bases to trimming and J lost 5 bases; unmatched junction nucleotides: 4. Germline-derived CDR1 and CDR2 are DFQATT and SNEGSKA (reference sequence). The CDR3 is 12 amino acids. The CDR3 reads CSATGGRTEAFF. The DNA of the CDR3 is TGCAGTGCAACAGGGGGCCGGACTGAAGCTTTCTTT.

The rearrangement joins TRBV7-9 to TRBJ2-7; the D gene is possibly TRBD2 (5 bases). The CDR3 contains 13 residues. V was cut by 5 bases and J by 4 bases, with 12 bases left in between. CDR1 SEHNR and CDR2 FQNEAQ come from the germline V gene (reference sequence). Written as DNA, the CDR3 is TGTGCCAGCAGCCCTAGCAGGAGTTACGAGCAGTACTTC. Residues: CASSPSRSYEQYF.

This rearrangement joins TRBV20-1 to TRBJ1-1, with TRBD1 matching 8 bases. The V segment lost 6 bases and the J segment 0 bases; nucleotides outside the gene matches: 9. Germline V gene lookup returns CDR1 DFQATT and CDR2 SNEGSKA (reference sequence). The CDR3 is made up of 15 amino acids. CDR3 sequence: CSAPTRTGLNTEAFF. The CDR3 DNA reads TGCAGTGCCCCGACCCGGACAGGGCTGAACACTGAAGCTTTCTTT.

This clonotype appeared many times. The chain employs TRBV6-2 or TRBV6-3 and TRBJ2-1, with TRBD1 matching over 7 bases. The length of the CDR3 is 18 residues. CDR1 and CDR2 (germline): MNHEY, SVGEGT. V was clipped by 3 bases and J by 0 bases; unmatched bases: 11. The CDR3 reads CASSYEETGSTSYNEQFF. Written as DNA, the CDR3 is TGTGCCAGCAGTTATGAGGAGACAGGGAGCACCTCCTACAATGAGCAGTTCTTC.

This clonotype was seen ten or more times. The V gene is TRBV24-1, the J gene TRBJ1-2, with 7 bases fitting TRBD1. CDR1 and CDR2 from the germline V gene are KGHDR and SFDVKD. The CDR3 has 14 amino acids. Losses at the gene ends were 7 bases for V and 6 bases for J; bases not matched to a gene: 10. CDR3 sequence (DNA): TGTGCCACCAGCCCGACAGGGAGGATCGATGGCTACACCTTC. This encodes CATSPTGRIDGYTF.

This clonotype was seen at least ten times. The rearrangement joins TRBV2 to TRBJ1-3; D not certain. V lost 3 bases to trimming and J lost 0 bases, with 3 bases between them. The CDR3 has 13 residues. Per the germline V gene, CDR1 is SNHLY and CDR2 is FYNNEI. In nucleotides, the CDR3 is TGTGCCAGCAGTGATGGCTCTGGAAACACCATATATTTT. Protein sequence: CASSDGSGNTIYF.

This clonotype was found many times. V and J are TRBV7-2 and TRBJ1-2; D may be TRBD1 (5 bases). Trimming took 5 bases from V and 6 from J, leaving 13 bases between them. Germline-derived CDR1 and CDR2 are SGHTA and FQGNSA. The CDR3 is 13 amino acids. CDR3 loop: CASSPPGLNGYTF. The CDR3 DNA reads TGTGCCAGCAGCCCGCCGGGACTAAATGGCTACACCTTC.

This chain joins TRBV24-1 and TRBJ2-7; D call uncertain. Germline V lookup: CDR1 KGHDR, CDR2 SFDVKD. V dropped 5 bases and J dropped 6 bases, with 10 bases sitting between them. CDR3 length: 12 residues. CDR3 coding DNA: TGTGCCACCAGTGGTTCCCGCGGCGAGCAGTACTTC. Its translation is CATSGSRGEQYF.

The rearrangement uses TRBV5-1 and TRBJ2-7; D gene unclear. The germline V gene has CDR1 SGHRS and CDR2 YFSETQ. V was clipped by 2 bases and J by 6 bases, with 12 bases between them. The CDR3 has 13 amino acids. CDR3 region: CASSFWAESEQYF. The CDR3 region has the DNA TGCGCCAGCAGCTTCTGGGCAGAGAGCGAGCAGTACTTC.

The table lists this clonotype with many counts. The chain joins TRBV19 to TRBJ1-1; D is possibly TRBD1 (5 bases). Germline CDR1 is LNHDA and CDR2 is SQIVND (reference sequence). There are 15 residues in the CDR3. Trimming pared 6 bases from V and 4 bases from J, leaving 18 bases between. The chain's CDR3 is CASSHRRSGSTEAFF. In nucleotides, the CDR3 is TGTGCCAGTAGCCACCGCAGGTCAGGGTCCACTGAAGCTTTCTTT.

This clonotype was seen many times. The chain couples TRBV6-5 to TRBJ1-2, with D possibly being TRBD1 (5 bases). V was pared by 0 bases and J by 3 bases, with 14 bases between. This CDR3 is built from 16 residues. Looked up from germline, CDR1 is MNHEY and CDR2 is SVGAGI. CDR3 sequence (DNA): TGTGCCAGCAGTTACTCTCAGGGATCAATCGACTATGGCTACACCTTC. Translation: CASSYSQGSIDYGYTF.

This clonotype occurred many times. This chain links TRBV29-1 with TRBJ1-1; D is perhaps TRBD1 (6 bases). The CDR3 is 13 residues long. Trimming stripped 6 bases from V and 1 base from J, with 12 bases between. Germline V CDR1 and CDR2: SQVTM, ANQGSEA. The CDR3 is CSVGGTQNTEAFF. In DNA form, the CDR3 reads TGCAGCGTCGGAGGGACACAGAACACTGAAGCTTTCTTT. Complete variable domain (other parts from reference TRBV29-1 and TRBJ1-1): SAVISQKPSRDICQRGTSLTIQCQVDSQVTMMFWYRQQPGQSLTLIATANQGSEATYESGFVIDKFPISRPNLTFSTLTVSNMSPEDSSIYLCSVGGTQNTEAFFGQGTRLTVV.

This clonotype was observed a few times. The genes are TRBV5-6 and TRBJ1-2, with 10 bases fitting TRBD1. The CDR3 consists of 16 residues. Germline V gene sequence: CDR1 SGHDT, CDR2 YYEEEE. V lost 4 bases, J lost 8 bases, and 14 bases stayed unmatched. CDR3 loop: CASSPNTGTGVAGYTF. In nucleotides, the CDR3 is TGTGCCAGCAGCCCCAACACCGGGACAGGGGTTGCGGGCTACACCTTC.

The chain recombines TRBV15 with TRBJ1-5, with D possibly matching TRBD1 (6 bases). The CDR3 is made up of 15 amino acids. Trimming left V 4 bases short and J 0 bases short, with 10 bases between. The germline CDR1 and CDR2 sequences are LNHNV and YYDKDF (reference sequence). The CDR3 DNA reads as TGTGCCACCAGCACAGGGGACCATAGCAATCAGCCCCAGCATTTT. It specifies CATSTGDHSNQPQHF.

This clonotype was detected ten times or more. The genes are TRBV6-1 and TRBJ1-1, with D hard to call. In germline, CDR1 is MNHNS, CDR2 SASEGT. The CDR3 has 14 residues. Trimming took off 6 bases at V and 13 bases at J, with 24 bases between the two ends. The CDR3 sequence: CASRTTLTGSGDFF. The DNA for the CDR3 is TGTGCCAGCAGAACAACTTTGACGGGCTCAGGTGATTTCTTT.

The J gene is TRBJ2-3, the V gene TRBV28; TRBD2 matches 9 bases. The junction had 7 bases not matched to a gene; V was cut back by 3 bases and J by 0 bases. Germline V lookup: CDR1 MDHEN, CDR2 SYDVKM. The CDR3 totals 17 residues. The CDR3 nucleotides read TGTGCCAGCAGTTTTTCGACTAGCGGATCTAGCACAGATACGCAGTATTTT. Its translation: CASSFSTSGSSTDTQYF.

The chain uses TRBV6-8 and TRBJ2-5; D not resolved. Trimming shortened V by 4 bases and J by 5 bases, and 8 bases separated the two germline ends. The CDR3 totals 12 residues. From germline, CDR1 is MNHGY and CDR2 SAAAGT. CDR3 region: CASSFFVETQYF. CDR3 nucleotide sequence: TGTGCCAGCAGTTTCTTTGTTGAGACCCAGTACTTC.